The 6 T cell receptor beta chains below come from one sample, sequenced in a study of T cell repertoires in cytomegalovirus infection. Using its own MiXCR run on the reads, TCRdb lists one record per CDR3 protein. This sample has about 160,000 distinct CDR3 sequences; roughly a sixth occur once, and the top ten carry 18%. The sample comprised CD8+ T cells from PBMCs. The receptors come from a human donor in good health (CMV status not recorded). Some clones in this sample may be carry-over from other donors' samples.

In its sample, this clonotype was seen many times. V and J are TRBV7-6 and TRBJ2-2; 7 nucleotides align to TRBD1. After removal of 1 base from V and 3 bases from J, the junction contained 8 bases not matched to a gene. Per germline, CDR1 SGHVS and CDR2 FNYEAQ. The CDR3 runs 17 residues. CDR3 protein: CASSLDPSTGDTGELFF. The CDR3 region has the DNA TGTGCCAGCAGCTTAGACCCCTCTACAGGGGACACCGGGGAGCTGTTTTTT.

The rearrangement links TRBV19 to TRBJ2-7, with TRBD1 matching over 8 bases. Germline CDR1 and CDR2: LNHDA and SQIVND (reference sequence). V was pared by 5 bases and J by 3 bases, with 6 bases of the junction left unmatched. The CDR3 is 14 amino acids. The CDR3 DNA reads TGTGCCAGTAGTCGGCCAGGGGGCGTCTACGAGCAGTACTTC. Its protein is CASSRPGGVYEQYF.

This clonotype was seen only a few times. The chain couples TRBV7-9 to TRBJ2-5, with D possibly being TRBD1 (5 bases). Germline V gene data show CDR1 as SEHNR and CDR2 as FQNEAQ (reference sequence). The CDR3 covers 14 residues. Between the trimmed V and J ends, which lost 5 bases and 5 bases, there was a span of 15 bases. CDR3 nucleotide sequence: TGTGCCAGCAGCACCCCACGGACATGGGAGACCCAGTACTTC. Translation gives CASSTPRTWETQYF.

A word on this clonotype: The junction and the germline gene differ at one end; a read error may be behind it. CDR3 loop: CACSIIRDFQETQYF. The CDR3 DNA follows: TGTGCCTGCAGCATTATCCGGGACTTCCAAGAGACCCAGTACTTC. The chain is built from TRBV7-8 and TRBJ2-5; TRBD2 is a possible D gene (6 bases). The CDR3 extends over 15 amino acids. From germline, CDR1 is SGHVS and CDR2 FQNEAQ.

The chain links TRBV4-1 to TRBJ2-1, with 11 bases aligning to TRBD2. The V segment lost 0 bases and the J segment 0 bases; nucleotides outside the gene matches: 7. Germline assignment: CDR1 MGHRA and CDR2 YSYEKL. CDR3 length: 19 amino acids. CDR3 DNA: TGCGCCAGCAGCCAAGATCCTGGACTAGCGGGCCTCTCCTACAATGAGCAGTTCTTC. It is translated as CASSQDPGLAGLSYNEQFF.

The genes are TRBV7-9 and TRBJ2-5; D tentatively fits TRBD1 or TRBD2 (6 bases each). The CDR3 has 14 residues. Germline CDR1 is SEHNR and CDR2 is FQNEAQ (reference sequence). The V end lost 4 bases, the J end lost 5 bases, and 14 bases lay between the germline ends. The CDR3 nucleotides read TGTGCCAGCAGCTCCTCGGGGGCCGGGGAGACCCAGTACTTC. Residues: CASSSSGAGETQYF.